Below are 16 T cell receptor beta chains sequenced from a single sample in a study of T cell clonotyping in hematopoietic cell transplantation. Data came from immunoSEQ multiplex PCR; TCRdb stores just in-frame clones and leaves some out. The sample yields 7,200 or so clones, around nine tenths seen once. Here the sequenced sample was PBMCs, taken 30 days after allogeneic stem cell transplant. The receptors originated from a female patient aged 50-60 years who had an allogeneic stem cell transplant from an unrelated donor, so the T cells may come from the graft donor. Some clones in this sample may be carry-over from other donors' samples.

This clone qualifies as large. The V gene is TRBV18, the J gene TRBJ1-4, with a weak D call TRBD1 (5 bases). The CDR3 length is 14 residues. CDR1 KGHSH and CDR2 LQKENI come from the germline V gene. Trimming removed 2 bases from V and 8 bases from J, with 12 bases in between. CDR3 region: CASSPFWTLEKLFF. CDR3 coding DNA: TGTGCCAGCTCACCATTCTGGACACTAGAAAAACTGTTTTTT.

CDR3 region: CASSLGGRAVLNEQFF. CDR3 DNA: TGTGCCAGCAGTTTAGGGGGGAGGGCCGTCTTGAATGAGCAGTTCTTC. The chain links TRBV27 to TRBJ2-1, with 7 bases lining up with TRBD2. The CDR3 has 16 residues. Germline CDR1 reads MNHEY; CDR2 reads SMNVEV (reference sequence). V trimming: 2 bases; J trimming: 7 bases; junction bases outside the gene matches: 11.

This chain uses TRBV14 with TRBJ2-7; unclear D gene. The CDR3 extends over 15 amino acids. Trimming cost V 5 bases and J 3 bases, with 17 bases left between them. In germline, CDR1 is SGHDN, CDR2 FVKESK. CDR3 protein: CASSIGVAFGYEQYF. Here the CDR3 DNA reads TGTGCCAGCAGCATAGGAGTTGCTTTTGGCTACGAGCAGTACTTC.

The gene calls are TRBV10-2 and TRBJ1-1; 7 positions match TRBD1. The junction had 8 bases not matched to a gene; V was cut back by 8 bases and J by 2 bases. The CDR3 runs 14 residues. Germline-derived CDR1 and CDR2 are WSHSY and SAAADI. The CDR3 sequence: CASEIDRVNTEAFF. As DNA, the CDR3 is TGCGCCAGCGAAATAGACAGGGTCAACACTGAAGCTTTCTTT.

The chain employs TRBV21-1 and TRBJ1-3; the D call of TRBD1 is as the table states it, not checked on the DNA. TRBV21-1 is recorded as a pseudogene. CDR3 size: 17 residues. The chain's CDR3 is CASSHIMGQFSGNTIYF. In nucleotides, the CDR3 is TGTGCCAGCAGCCACATAATGGGACAGTTCTCTGGAAACACCATATATTTT.

This chain links TRBV5-1 with TRBJ2-3, with TRBD2 as a possible D gene (5 bases). The V gene lost 2 bases and the J gene lost 2 bases, with 9 bases spanning the gap. This CDR3 contains 14 residues. Germline assignment: CDR1 SGHRS and CDR2 YFSETQ. The CDR3 loop reads CASSLSGSTDTQYF. CDR3 nucleotide sequence: TGCGCCAGCAGCTTATCGGGGTCCACAGATACGCAGTATTTT.

The chain is built from TRBV5-8 and TRBJ2-3; the D gene is possibly TRBD1 (6 bases). Trimming stripped 1 base from V and 4 bases from J, with 19 bases between. The CDR3 is 17 residues long. The germline V gene has CDR1 SGHTS and CDR2 YDEGEE. CDR3 loop: CASSLQGTRGSADTQYF. CDR3 DNA sequence: TGTGCCAGCAGCTTGCAGGGGACCAGGGGTAGCGCAGATACGCAGTATTTT.

The chain is built from TRBV29-1 and TRBJ1-2; a possible D gene is TRBD1 (5 bases). This CDR3 region has 13 residues. V was trimmed by 5 bases and J by 3 bases, leaving 13 bases between them. The V gene's germline CDR1 is SQVTM and CDR2 ANQGSEA. The CDR3 loop reads CSVMGGAYYGYTF. The CDR3, as DNA: TGCAGCGTTATGGGGGGTGCGTACTATGGCTACACCTTC.

The chain is built from TRBV2 and TRBJ1-6; D unresolved. V was trimmed by 10 bases and J by 6 bases, leaving 22 bases between them. Per germline, CDR1 SNHLY and CDR2 FYNNEI. CDR3 length: 16 amino acids. CDR3 sequence: CAIQSSPTPGNSPLHF. CDR3 DNA: TGTGCCATCCAGTCATCCCCGACTCCGGGTAATTCACCCCTCCACTTT. Together with reference TRBV2 and TRBJ1-6, the CDR3 gives the full variable domain: EPEVTQTPSHQVTQMGQEVILRCVPISNHLYFYWYRQILGQKVEFLVSFYNNEISEKSEIFDDQFSVERPDGSNFTLKIRSTKLEDSAMYFCAIQSSPTPGNSPLHFGNGTRLTVT.

V and J are TRBV6-5 and TRBJ2-7; D possibly matches TRBD1 or TRBD2 (5 bases each). V lost 0 bases, J lost 5 bases, and 17 bases lay in between. The CDR3 is 16 amino acids. The germline gives CDR1 MNHEY, CDR2 SVGAGI. For the CDR3, the DNA is TGTGCCAGCAGTTACTCCGGTCTCAACGGGGCCCACGAGCAGTACTTC. This sequence encodes CASSYSGLNGAHEQYF.

This clone was detected only once. The genes are TRBV29-1 and TRBJ2-2, with TRBD1 matching 8 bases. The CDR3 consists of 13 residues. Germline lookup yields CDR1 SQVTM and CDR2 ANQGSEA. The ends lost 4 bases at V and 5 bases at J; junction bases unmatched: 3. The CDR3 bases are TGCAGCGTTGGGACAGGGCGGACCGGGGAGCTGTTTTTT. This translates into CSVGTGRTGELFF.

This chain joins TRBV5-1 and TRBJ2-7, with D tentatively TRBD2 (5 bases). V lost 2 bases to trimming and J lost 5 bases, with 17 bases between them. Germline CDR1 is SGHRS and CDR2 is YFSETQ. The CDR3 contains 15 residues. The CDR3 bases are TGCGCCAGCAGCTTAGGGAATGCGGCGGGTGACGAGCAGTACTTC. As protein: CASSLGNAAGDEQYF.

The chain recombines TRBV5-6 with TRBJ1-4; 8 nucleotides agree with TRBD1. Germline V lookup: CDR1 SGHDT, CDR2 YYEEEE. This CDR3 has 14 amino acids. Unmatched junction bases numbered 5, after V lost 6 bases and J lost 4 bases. The CDR3: CASNLQGDNEKLFF. Here the CDR3 DNA reads TGTGCCAGCAACTTACAGGGGGATAATGAAAAACTGTTTTTT.

This sequence joins TRBV18 and TRBJ2-7; TRBD1 aligns across 7 bases. V lost 6 bases to trimming and J lost 3 bases; unmatched junction nucleotides: 11. The germline V gene encodes CDR1 KGHSH and CDR2 LQKENI. There are 15 residues in the CDR3. The CDR3 here is CASSPTGQSYYEQYF. The CDR3 DNA reads TGTGCCAGCTCTCCTACGGGACAGAGCTACTACGAGCAGTACTTC.

The J gene is TRBJ2-7, the V gene TRBV25-1, with D unclear. CDR3 length: 14 residues. V was trimmed by 7 bases and J by 5 bases, leaving 18 bases between them. Germline V CDR1 and CDR2: MGHDK, SYGVNS. CDR3 sequence: CASTGNQIWDEQYF. CDR3 nucleotide sequence: TGTGCCAGCACCGGCAATCAAATCTGGGACGAGCAGTACTTC.

The chain combines TRBV7-2 with TRBJ1-2; D may be TRBD1 (6 bases). Per germline, CDR1 SGHTA and CDR2 FQGNSA. V was cut by 4 bases and J by 5 bases, with 8 bases left in between. CDR3 length equals 12 residues. The CDR3 DNA reads as TGTGCCAGCAGCTCACAGGGATATGGCTACACCTTC. It codes for CASSSQGYGYTF. Drawing the rest from reference TRBV7-2 and TRBJ1-2, the complete variable domain is GAGVSQSPSNKVTEKGKDVELRCDPISGHTALYWYRQSLGQGLEFLIYFQGNSAPDKSGLPSDRFSAERTGGSVSTLTIQRTQQEDSAVYLCASSSQGYGYTFGSGTRLTVV.